A single sample gave rise to the 7 T cell receptor beta chains below, sequenced in a study of cytomegalovirus exposure and HLA in healthy donors. The table came from immunoSEQ multiplex PCR; TCRdb's copy has only in-frame clones and leaves some out. Among over 45,000 clones, roughly 88% were seen once, and the ten largest hold 6% to 8%. Material: PBMCs. These receptors were obtained from a woman aged 25 to 39 in good health and CMV-seronegative.

The chain combines TRBV6-4 with TRBJ2-1; 9 nucleotides agree with TRBD1. Germline CDR1 is MRHNA and CDR2 is SNTAGT. This CDR3 region has 15 residues. V shed 8 bases and J 5 bases; nucleotides not matched to a gene: 10. The CDR3 protein is CASADGGQGHNEQFF. In DNA, the CDR3 is TGTGCCAGCGCGGACGGGGGACAGGGACACAATGAGCAGTTCTTC.

J is TRBJ1-3 and V is TRBV6-5; 7 nucleotides agree with TRBD1. This CDR3 spans 15 amino acids. CDR1 is MNHEY and CDR2 is SVGAGI in the germline V gene. Trimming cost V 6 bases and J 2 bases; bases outside gene matches: 7. CDR3 loop: CASSPRQGAGNTIYF. DNA for the CDR3: TGTGCCAGCAGCCCCCGACAGGGAGCTGGAAACACCATATATTTT.

The rearrangement uses TRBV28 and TRBJ2-2; D possibly corresponds to TRBD2 (5 bases). This CDR3 is 16 amino acids long. Trimming cost V 5 bases and J 5 bases, with 18 bases left between them. In germline, CDR1 is MDHEN, CDR2 SYDVKM. The CDR3 region is CASSPLGRLGTGELFF. As DNA, the CDR3 is TGTGCCAGCAGTCCCCTAGGGAGATTAGGGACCGGGGAGCTGTTTTTT.

This sequence joins TRBV27 and TRBJ1-5; TRBD1 aligns across 9 bases. Germline V CDR1 and CDR2: MNHEY, SMNVEV (reference sequence). The CDR3 runs to 14 residues. Here the CDR3 reads CLPGTGYGTQPQHF. CDR3 DNA: TGTCTTCCCGGGACAGGGTACGGCACTCAGCCCCAGCATTTT.

This chain joins TRBV5-1 and TRBJ2-2; D is unresolved. Trimming pared 1 base from V and 6 bases from J, leaving 4 bases between. The length of the CDR3 is 12 residues. CDR1 is SGHRS, CDR2 YFSETQ, per germline. The CDR3 protein is CASSLFSGELFF. The CDR3 region has the DNA TGCGCCAGCAGCTTGTTCTCCGGGGAGCTGTTTTTT.

This chain uses TRBV28 with TRBJ2-7; TRBD1 is a possible D gene (6 bases). Trimming took off 9 bases at V and 1 base at J, with 16 bases between the two ends. Germline-derived CDR1 and CDR2 are MDHEN and SYDVKM. The CDR3 has 14 amino acids. The CDR3 protein is CASETGQKSYEQYF. In nucleotides, the CDR3 is TGTGCCAGTGAAACGGGACAAAAGTCCTACGAGCAGTACTTC.

The gene calls are TRBV11-2 and TRBJ2-7, with 7 bases matching TRBD1. The germline CDR1 and CDR2 sequences are SGHAT and FQNNGV. This CDR3 is 15 amino acids long. V lost 2 bases, J lost 4 bases, and 8 bases stayed unmatched. The CDR3 protein is CASSLQRAGGYEQYF. The DNA for the CDR3 is TGTGCCAGCAGCTTACAAAGGGCAGGGGGTTACGAGCAGTACTTC.